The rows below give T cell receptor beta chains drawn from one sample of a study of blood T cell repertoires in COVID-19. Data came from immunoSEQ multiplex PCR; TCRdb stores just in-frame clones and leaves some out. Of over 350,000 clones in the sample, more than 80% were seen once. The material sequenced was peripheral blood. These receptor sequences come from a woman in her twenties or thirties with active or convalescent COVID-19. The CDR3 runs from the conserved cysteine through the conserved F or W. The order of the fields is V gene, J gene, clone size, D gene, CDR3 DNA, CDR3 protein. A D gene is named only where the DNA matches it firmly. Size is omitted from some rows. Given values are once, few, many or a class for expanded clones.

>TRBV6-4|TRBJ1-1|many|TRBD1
TGTGCCGCTTCGACAGGGGCGAACACTGAAGCTTTCTTT
CAASTGANTEAFF
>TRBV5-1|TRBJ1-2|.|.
TGCGCCAGCAGCCCGGAGACAGGTCGGACGGACTATGGCTACACCTTC
CASSPETGRTDYGYTF
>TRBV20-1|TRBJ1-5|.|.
TGCAGTGCTACTGACAGTAGCAATCAGCCCCAGCATTTT
CSATDSSNQPQHF
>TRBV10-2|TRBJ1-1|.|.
TGCGCCAGCAGGGAGAAGGACACAGGGCCGGAGAGAACAGGGTTT
CASREKDTGPERTGF
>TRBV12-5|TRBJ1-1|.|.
TGTGCTAGTGGTTTGGGCGACAGGCTGAACACTGAAGCTTTCTTT
CASGLGDRLNTEAFF
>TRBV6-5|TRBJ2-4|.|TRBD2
TGTGCCAGCAGTTACTCTCGCGGGGGGGCTATAAACATTCAGTACTTC
CASSYSRGGAINIQYF
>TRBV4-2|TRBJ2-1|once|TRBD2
TGTGCCAGCAGCCAAGAACTAGCGGCCAATGAGCAGTTCTTC
CASSQELAANEQFF
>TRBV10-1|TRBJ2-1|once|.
TGCGCCAGCAGTGAGTCGAGGCCCCGGTACAATGAGCAGTTCTTC
CASSESRPRYNEQFF
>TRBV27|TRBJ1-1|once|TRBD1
TGTGCCAGCAGTCGGACAGGTTTGAACACTGAAGCTTTCTTT
CASSRTGLNTEAFF
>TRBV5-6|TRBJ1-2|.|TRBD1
TGTGCCAGCAGCTCGCCGGGACAGGGTACGGACTATGGCTACACCTTC
CASSSPGQGTDYGYTF
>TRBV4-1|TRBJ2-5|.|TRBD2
TGCGCCAGCGGGAACAGAGCGGGGGGGCCTGAGACCCAGTACTTC
CASGNRAGGPETQYF
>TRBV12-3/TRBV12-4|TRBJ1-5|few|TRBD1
TGTGCCAGCAGTTCCGACAGGGCTCAGCCCCAGCATTTT
CASSSDRAQPQHF
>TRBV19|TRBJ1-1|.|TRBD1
TGTGCCAGTAGTGAGGGGGCTAGGAGGAACACTGAAGCTTTCTTT
CASSEGARRNTEAFF
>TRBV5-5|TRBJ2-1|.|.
TGTGCCAGCAGCTTCAGGAATGAGCAGTTCTTC
CASSFRNEQFF
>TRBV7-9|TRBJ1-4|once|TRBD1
TGTGCCAGCAGCCGAACCGGGACAGAGAATGAAAAACTGTTTTTT
CASSRTGTENEKLFF
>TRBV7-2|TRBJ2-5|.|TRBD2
TGTGCCAGCAGCTTATCGATTAGCGGGGGGGAGACCCAGTACTTC
CASSLSISGGETQYF
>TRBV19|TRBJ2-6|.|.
TGTGCCAGTACCCCCGGGACATATGGACGTGGGGCCAACGTCCTGACTTTC
CASTPGTYGRGANVLTF
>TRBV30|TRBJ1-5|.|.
TGTGCCTGGAGTGGCGGACTTCCTTATAGCAATCAGCCCCAGCATTTT
CAWSGGLPYSNQPQHF
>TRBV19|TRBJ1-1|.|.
TGTGCCAGTAGTAAAACAGGGAACGGTCCCACTGAAGCTTTCTTT
CASSKTGNGPTEAFF
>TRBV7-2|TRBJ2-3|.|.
TGTGCCAGCAGAAAACTAGAAAATACGCAGTATTTT
CASRKLENTQYF
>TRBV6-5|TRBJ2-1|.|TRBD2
TGTGCCAGCAGTTCTGCGACTAGCGGGGAAAAGCAGTTCTTC
CASSSATSGEKQFF
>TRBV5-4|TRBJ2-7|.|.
TGTGCCAGCAGCTTGTATCAGGGGCAGCTTTCCTACGAGCAGTACTTC
CASSLYQGQLSYEQYF
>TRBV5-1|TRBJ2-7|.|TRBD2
TGCGCCAGCAGCTCGTTATCTAGCGGCTACGGGTACGAGCAGTACTTC
CASSSLSSGYGYEQYF
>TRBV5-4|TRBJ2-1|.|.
TGTGCCAGCAGCGGGACGTCCGGGACTCCCAGGCTAGCCTCCTACAATGAGCAGTTCTTC
CASSGTSGTPRLASYNEQFF
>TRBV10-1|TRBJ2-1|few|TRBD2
TGCGCCAGCAGTTACCGGGGGGATTCCTACAATGAGCAGTTCTTC
CASSYRGDSYNEQFF
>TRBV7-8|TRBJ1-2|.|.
TGTGCCAGCAGCCCCCAAACTCACTTAACCCCAGGGGCCCTCACTTATGGCTACACCTTC
CASSPQTHLTPGALTYGYTF
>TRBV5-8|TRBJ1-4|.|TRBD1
TGTGCCAGCAGCGCGGGACAGACTGCAACTAATGAAAAACTGTTTTTT
CASSAGQTATNEKLFF
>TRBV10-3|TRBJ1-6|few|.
TGTGCCATCAGTGAGTCGCAGGGATCGGGTTCACCCCTCCACTTT
CAISESQGSGSPLHF
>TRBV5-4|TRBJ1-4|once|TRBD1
TGTGCCAGCAGAAGGTCGGGACAGGGGGAAGAAAAACTGTTTTTT
CASRRSGQGEEKLFF
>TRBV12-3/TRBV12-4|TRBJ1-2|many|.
TGTGCCAGCAGTTCCAGGACGGGGAGGGGCTACACCTTC
CASSSRTGRGYTF
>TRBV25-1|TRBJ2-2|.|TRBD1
TGTGCCAGCAGTGATACTGGACGGACAGGCATACCGATCGGGGAGCTGTTTTTT
CASSDTGRTGIPIGELFF